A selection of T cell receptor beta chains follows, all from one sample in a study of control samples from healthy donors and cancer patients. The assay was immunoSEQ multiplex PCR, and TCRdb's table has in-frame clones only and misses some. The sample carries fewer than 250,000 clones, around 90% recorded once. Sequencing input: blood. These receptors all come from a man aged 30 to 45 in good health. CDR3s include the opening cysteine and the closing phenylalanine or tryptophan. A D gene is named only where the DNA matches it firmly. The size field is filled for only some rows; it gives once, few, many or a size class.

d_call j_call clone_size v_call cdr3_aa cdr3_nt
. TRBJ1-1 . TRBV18 CASSLHRATNTEAFF TGTGCCAGCTCACTTCACAGAGCCACGAACACTGAAGCTTTCTTT
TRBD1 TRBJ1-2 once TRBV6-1 CASSEARDRVFDGYTF TGTGCCAGCAGTGAAGCGCGAGACAGGGTGTTTGATGGCTACACCTTC
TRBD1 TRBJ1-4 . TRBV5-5 CASSKQGRGSEKLFF TGTGCCAGCAGCAAACAGGGGAGAGGGAGTGAAAAACTGTTTTTT
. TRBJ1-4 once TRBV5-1 CASSFSRDEKLFF TGCGCCAGCAGCTTTTCCCGGGATGAAAAACTGTTTTTT
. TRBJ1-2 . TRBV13 CASSPGHPNYGYTF TGTGCCAGCAGCCCGGGACACCCTAACTATGGCTACACCTTC
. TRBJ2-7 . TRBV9 CASSVGYEQYF TGTGCCAGCAGCGTAGGATACGAGCAGTACTTC
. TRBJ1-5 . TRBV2 CASTTGTSNQPQHF TGTGCCAGCACTACCGGGACAAGCAATCAGCCCCAGCATTTT
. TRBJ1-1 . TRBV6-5 CASIQGGARHTEAFF TGTGCCAGCATCCAAGGGGGGGCAAGGCACACTGAAGCTTTCTTT
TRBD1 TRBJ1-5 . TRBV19 CASSDREGQPQHF TGTGCCAGTAGCGACAGGGAGGGTCAGCCCCAGCATTTT
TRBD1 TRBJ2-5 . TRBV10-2 CASRGTALSGETQYF TGCGCCAGCAGGGGGACAGCTTTATCTGGGGAGACCCAGTACTTC
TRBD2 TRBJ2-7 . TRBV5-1 CASSQYSGGVLNEQYF TGCGCCAGCAGCCAATATAGCGGGGGAGTTCTCAACGAGCAGTACTTC
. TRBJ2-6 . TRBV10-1 CASSPSGSGANVLTF TGCGCCAGCAGTCCCTCCGGATCTGGGGCCAACGTCCTGACTTTC
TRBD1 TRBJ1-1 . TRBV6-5 CASSSERTGGFTEAFF TGTGCCAGCAGTTCGGAACGGACAGGGGGTTTCACTGAAGCTTTCTTT
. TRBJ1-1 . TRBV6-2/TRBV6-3 CASSYEGMVTEAFF TGTGCCAGCAGTTACGAGGGGATGGTCACTGAAGCTTTCTTT
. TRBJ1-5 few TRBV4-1 CASSQAPVHNQPQHF TGCGCCAGCAGCCAAGCCCCTGTACACAATCAGCCCCAGCATTTT
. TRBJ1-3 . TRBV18 CASSLQGIAGNTIYF TGTGCCAGCTCACTACAGGGTATCGCTGGAAACACCATATATTTT
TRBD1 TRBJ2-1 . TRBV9 CASSADRASYNEQFF TGTGCCAGCAGCGCTGACAGGGCTTCCTACAATGAGCAGTTCTTC
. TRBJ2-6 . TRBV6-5 CASSSDRPLGANVLTF TGTGCCAGCAGTTCGGACAGACCTCTAGGGGCCAACGTCCTGACTTTC
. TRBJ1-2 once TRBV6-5 CASSYSPSTNYGYTF TGTGCCAGCAGTTACTCACCCAGTACTAACTATGGCTACACCTTC
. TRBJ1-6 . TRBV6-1 CASSEAPDRDSPLHF TGTGCCAGCAGTGAAGCGCCGGACAGAGATTCACCCCTCCACTTT
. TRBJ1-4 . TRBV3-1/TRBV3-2 CASSLRTGYPPEKLFF TGTGCCAGCAGCCTACGAACAGGGTATCCCCCTGAAAAACTGTTTTTT
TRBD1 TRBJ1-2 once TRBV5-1 CASSLGDSLYGYTF TGCGCCAGCAGCTTGGGGGACAGCCTCTATGGCTACACCTTC
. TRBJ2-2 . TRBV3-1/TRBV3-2 CASSLYGGKDTGELFF TGTGCCAGCAGCCTATATGGGGGGAAAGACACCGGGGAGCTGTTTTTT
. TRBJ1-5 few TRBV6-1 CASSEETHGGWPQHF TGTGCCAGCAGTGAAGAGACCCACGGGGGTTGGCCCCAGCATTTT
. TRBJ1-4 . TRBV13 CASSPDGEKLFF TGTGCCAGCAGCCCAGATGGTGAAAAACTGTTTTTT
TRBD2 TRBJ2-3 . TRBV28 CASSLSAGGTDTQYF TGTGCCAGCAGCCTCTCCGCGGGGGGGACAGATACGCAGTATTTT
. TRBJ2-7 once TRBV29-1 CSTRHPGTYEQYF TGCAGCACCCGACACCCTGGGACCTACGAGCAGTACTTC
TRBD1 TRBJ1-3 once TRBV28 CASSSRGEGNTIYF TGTGCCAGCAGCTCCAGGGGGGAGGGAAACACCATATATTTT
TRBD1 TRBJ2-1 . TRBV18 CASSPGQGQNEQFF TGTGCCAGCTCACCGGGACAGGGGCAAAATGAGCAGTTCTTC
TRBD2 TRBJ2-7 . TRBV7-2 CASSLGLAGASYEQYF TGTGCCAGCAGCTTGGGACTAGCGGGGGCTTCCTACGAGCAGTACTTC
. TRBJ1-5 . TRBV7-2 CASSPLGSSNQPQHF TGTGCCAGCAGCCCACTCGGGTCTAGCAATCAGCCCCAGCATTTT
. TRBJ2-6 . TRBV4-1 CASSQASSGANVLTF TGCGCCAGCAGCCAAGCCAGCTCTGGGGCCAACGTCCTGACTTTC
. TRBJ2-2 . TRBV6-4 CASSDSGFGNTGELFF TGTGCCAGCAGTGACTCTGGGTTCGGGAACACCGGGGAGCTGTTTTTT
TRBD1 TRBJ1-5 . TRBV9 CASSATTGSNQPQHF TGTGCCAGCAGCGCAACGACAGGGAGCAATCAGCCCCAGCATTTT
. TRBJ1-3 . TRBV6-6 CASSPPLGRTLRNTIYF TGTGCCAGCAGTCCTCCCCTGGGACGGACTCTCAGAAACACCATATATTTT
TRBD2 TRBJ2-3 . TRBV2 CASITGGLADTQYF TGTGCCAGCATAACGGGGGGGCTCGCAGATACGCAGTATTTT
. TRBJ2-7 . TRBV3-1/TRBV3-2 CASSQDPAGAGEQYF TGTGCCAGCAGCCAAGATCCCGCGGGGGCTGGAGAGCAGTACTTC
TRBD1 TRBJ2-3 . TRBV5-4 CASSRQGATDTQYF TGTGCCAGCAGTAGACAGGGGGCTACAGATACGCAGTATTTT
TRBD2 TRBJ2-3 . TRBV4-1 CANTPQRGAFYDTQYF TGCGCCAACACCCCCCAGCGGGGGGCATTCTACGATACGCAGTATTTT
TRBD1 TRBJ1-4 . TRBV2 CAGTDRGWEKLFF TGTGCCGGAACAGACAGGGGTTGGGAAAAACTGTTTTTT
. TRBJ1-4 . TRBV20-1 CRATGDRLF TGCAGGGCCACGGGTGACCGTCTTTTT
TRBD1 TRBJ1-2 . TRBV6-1 CASSEGRGLNYGYTF TGTGCCAGCAGTGAGGGAAGGGGGCTGAACTATGGCTACACCTTC
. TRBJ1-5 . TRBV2 CASRETDHSNQPQHF TGTGCCAGCAGGGAGACAGACCATAGCAATCAGCCCCAGCATTTT
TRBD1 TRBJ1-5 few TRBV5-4 CASSLSGQGPSNQPQHF TGTGCCAGCAGCTTGAGCGGACAGGGACCTAGCAATCAGCCCCAGCATTTT
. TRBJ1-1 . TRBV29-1 CSVVARGNTEAFF TGCAGCGTTGTGGCGAGAGGGAACACTGAAGCTTTCTTT
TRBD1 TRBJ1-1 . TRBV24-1 CATREGANTEAFF TGTGCCACTCGGGAGGGGGCGAACACTGAAGCTTTCTTT
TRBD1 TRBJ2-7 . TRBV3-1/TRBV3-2 CASSQDHLPGQGYEQYF TGTGCCAGCAGCCAAGATCATTTGCCGGGACAGGGTTACGAGCAGTACTTC
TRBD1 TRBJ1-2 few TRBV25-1 CASSEGGQGLVYGYTF TGTGCCAGCAGTGAGGGAGGACAGGGGTTAGTTTATGGCTACACCTTC
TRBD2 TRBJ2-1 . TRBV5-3 CAARPRLAGGNEQFF TGTGCCGCCCGGCCCCGACTAGCGGGGGGGAATGAGCAGTTCTTC
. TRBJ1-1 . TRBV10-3 CAISDRASNTEAFF TGTGCCATCAGTGACAGGGCCTCTAACACTGAAGCTTTCTTT
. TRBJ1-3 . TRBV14 CASQQGSGNTIYF TGTGCCAGTCAACAGGGATCTGGAAACACCATATATTTT
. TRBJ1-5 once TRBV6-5 CASRRGAGQPQHF TGTGCCAGCAGAAGGGGGGCCGGTCAGCCCCAGCATTTT
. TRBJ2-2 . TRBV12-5 CASGPSLAGELFF TGTGCTAGTGGCCCGTCTCTGGCCGGGGAGCTGTTTTTT
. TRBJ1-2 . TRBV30 CAWSGDIDGYTF TGTGCCTGGAGTGGGGACATTGATGGCTACACCTTC